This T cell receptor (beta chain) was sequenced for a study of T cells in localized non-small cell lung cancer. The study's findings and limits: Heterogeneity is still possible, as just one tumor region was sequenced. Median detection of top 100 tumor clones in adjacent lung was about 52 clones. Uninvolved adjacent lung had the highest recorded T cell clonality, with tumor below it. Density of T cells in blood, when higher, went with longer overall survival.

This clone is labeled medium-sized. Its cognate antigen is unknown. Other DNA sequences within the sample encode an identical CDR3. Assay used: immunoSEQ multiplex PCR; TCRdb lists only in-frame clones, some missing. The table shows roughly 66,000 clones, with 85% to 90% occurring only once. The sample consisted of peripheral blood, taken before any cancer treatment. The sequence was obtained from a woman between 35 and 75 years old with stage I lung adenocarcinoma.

The CDR3, as DNA: TGTGCCAGCAGCTTAGTGGGGGTGGATTCACCCCTCCACTTT. Its translation is CASSLVGVDSPLHF. The V gene is TRBV7-9, the J gene TRBJ1-6; the D gene is possibly TRBD1 (5 bases). The CDR3 totals 14 residues. Trimming removed 1 base at V and 8 bases at J, with 9 bases between. Germline V gives CDR1 SEHNR, CDR2 FQNEAQ (reference sequence).